The 2 T cell receptor beta chains below all came from one sample that was sequenced in a study of T cell changes during pregnancy in multiple sclerosis. The repertoire was sequenced with immunoSEQ multiplex PCR; TCRdb's copy has only in-frame clones and lacks some. Altogether tens of thousands of clones are present, 90% being singletons, with the ten largest covering around a tenth. The sample consisted of peripheral blood, taken after pregnancy. The receptors stem from a female donor in good health, enrolled as a control in a pregnancy study.

The chain uses TRBV19 and TRBJ2-1, with a weak D call TRBD2 (5 bases). This CDR3 has 15 residues. The V gene's germline CDR1 is LNHDA and CDR2 SQIVND (reference sequence). Trimming removed 0 bases from V and 2 bases from J, with 8 bases in between. CDR3 region: CASSIDGVPYNEQFF. For the CDR3, the DNA is TGTGCCAGTAGTATAGACGGGGTTCCCTACAATGAGCAGTTCTTC.

The chain joins TRBV30 to TRBJ2-5; 12 positions match TRBD2. CDR1 is GTSNPN, CDR2 SVGIG, per germline (reference sequence). The trim removed 5 bases at V and 0 bases at J, leaving 1 base unmatched. The CDR3 runs 14 residues. The CDR3 bases are TGTGCCTGGGGACTAGCGGGGCACCAAGAGACCCAGTACTTC. Amino acid sequence: CAWGLAGHQETQYF.